These 21 T cell receptor beta chains originate from one sample sequenced in a study of T cell responses to AZD1222 COVID-19 vaccine. TCRdb's copy holds only in-frame clones and misses some; the assay was immunoSEQ multiplex PCR. The data show 95,000 to 150,000 clones, roughly 84% seen once. The source was peripheral blood, collected on day 0 of AZD1222 vaccination. These receptors were obtained from an adult in good health.

The chain recombines TRBV5-4 with TRBJ1-2; 8 bases map to TRBD1. From germline, CDR1 is SGHNT and CDR2 YYREEE (reference sequence). The CDR3 totals 14 residues. The J segment lost 5 bases and the V segment lost 4 bases, leaving 7 bases of the junction unmatched. CDR3 amino acids: CASSTDRGGYGYTF. DNA for the CDR3: TGTGCCAGCAGCACAGACAGGGGTGGATATGGCTACACCTTC.

The V gene is TRBV7-3, the J gene TRBJ2-3, with 7 bases aligning to TRBD2. The V gene end was trimmed by 3 bases and the J gene end by 1 base; junction bases not matched to a gene: 16. The CDR3 spans 19 residues. Germline CDR1 and CDR2: SGHTA and FQGTGA. CDR3 amino acids: CASSFPWPTSVHRTDTQYF. CDR3 nucleotides: TGTGCCAGCAGCTTCCCCTGGCCAACTAGCGTCCACCGCACAGATACGCAGTATTTT. Using reference TRBV7-3 and TRBJ2-3 for the parts outside the CDR3, the full variable domain is GAGVSQTPSNKVTEKGKYVELRCDPISGHTALYWYRQSLGQGPEFLIYFQGTGAADDSGLPNDRFFAVRPEGSVSTLKIQRTERGDSAVYLCASSFPWPTSVHRTDTQYFGPGTRLTVL.

The sample holds one count of this clone. The V call is TRBV10-1, the J call TRBJ1-1, with 8 bases fitting TRBD1. CDR3 length equals 14 residues. The germline V gene encodes CDR1 WNHNN and CDR2 SYGVQD (reference sequence). The V and J ends lost 8 bases and 3 bases, in that order; junction bases with no gene match: 8. CDR3 amino acids: CASRSGQGDTEAFF. Here the CDR3 DNA reads TGCGCCAGCCGATCCGGACAGGGAGACACTGAAGCTTTCTTT.

This clone has only one observation. The chain uses TRBV5-1 and TRBJ1-1; 7 bases are shared with TRBD1. Germline lookup yields CDR1 SGHRS and CDR2 YFSETQ. The length of the CDR3 is 14 residues. The ends lost 4 bases at V and 1 base at J; junction bases unmatched: 4. CDR3 amino acids: CASSQGQRNTEAFF. CDR3 nucleotide sequence: TGCGCCAGCAGCCAGGGACAGAGGAACACTGAAGCTTTCTTT.

This chain joins TRBV21-1 and TRBJ2-7; the table's D call TRBD1 went unverified against the DNA. TRBV21-1 is assigned pseudogene status. This CDR3 has 15 amino acids. The CDR3 bases are TGTGCCAGCAGCGGAGGGGACAGGGAGGGCTACGAGCAGTACTTC. Its protein is CASSGGDREGYEQYF.

The chain carries TRBV6-5 and TRBJ2-1, with 13 bases lining up with TRBD2. Germline CDR1 is MNHEY and CDR2 is SVGAGI. This CDR3 is built from 14 residues. Trimming took 6 bases from V and 5 from J; bases not matched to a gene: 1. The CDR3 bases are TGTGCCAGCAGGGGACTAGCGGGAAACAATGAGCAGTTCTTC. It encodes CASRGLAGNNEQFF.

This chain uses TRBV7-6 with TRBJ2-1, with TRBD2 as a possible D gene (5 bases). The V gene's germline CDR1 is SGHVS and CDR2 FNYEAQ. The CDR3 covers 16 residues. The germline V and J ends were trimmed by 1 base and 0 bases, with 10 bases remaining between them. The DNA of the CDR3 is TGTGCCAGCAGCTTAGATCTAGCTGGCTCCTACAATGAGCAGTTCTTC. Encoded protein: CASSLDLAGSYNEQFF.

The gene calls are TRBV29-1 and TRBJ1-2, with 7 bases lining up with TRBD1. With V trimmed by 0 bases and J by 5 bases, 6 bases remained unmatched. The V gene's germline CDR1 is SQVTM and CDR2 ANQGSEA. The CDR3 has 14 amino acids. The CDR3 nucleotides are TGCAGCGTTGAAGATTGGGGACAGTCGTATGGCTACACCTTC. It codes for CSVEDWGQSYGYTF.

This clone was picked up a small number of times. The same CDR3 is also encoded by other DNA sequences in this sample. The CDR3 spells CASRHRDSYEQYF. The CDR3 bases are TGTGCCAGCAGGCATCGGGACTCCTACGAGCAGTACTTC. J is TRBJ2-7 and V is TRBV6-5; possible D gene TRBD2, 5 bases. V lost 6 bases and J 0 bases, leaving 9 bases between the germline ends. The CDR3 extends over 13 amino acids. Germline CDR1 MNHEY, CDR2 SVGAGI.

The chain carries TRBV6-5 and TRBJ2-7; TRBD1 might be the D (5 bases). The germline V gene has CDR1 MNHEY and CDR2 SVGAGI. This CDR3 comprises 13 residues. Trimming took off 4 bases at V and 5 bases at J, with 12 bases between the two ends. This chain's CDR3 is CASSSTRRDEQYF. The CDR3 region has the DNA TGTGCCAGCAGTTCCACACGCAGGGACGAGCAGTACTTC.

The chain uses TRBV6-7 and TRBJ1-1, with D unclear. TRBV6-7 counts as an open reading frame of uncertain function. The CDR3 sequence is 15 residues long. The V end lost 0 bases, the J end lost 5 bases, and 13 bases lay between the germline ends. This chain's CDR3 is CASSYSGRAVTEAFF. Here the CDR3 DNA reads TGTGCCAGCAGTTACTCGGGCCGTGCGGTTACTGAAGCTTTCTTT.

This chain links TRBV5-1 with TRBJ2-3; the match to TRBD1 covers 11 bases. The CDR3 has 16 amino acids. Germline V gene sequence: CDR1 SGHRS, CDR2 YFSETQ. Trimming cost V 6 bases and J 4 bases; bases outside gene matches: 10. This CDR3 reads CASTKPGQGAADTQYF. The CDR3, as DNA: TGCGCCAGCACCAAACCCGGACAGGGGGCTGCAGATACGCAGTATTTT.

V gene TRBV5-5 combines with J gene TRBJ1-2, with D hard to call. V lost 2 bases and J 5 bases, leaving 7 bases between the germline ends. CDR1 is SGHKS and CDR2 is YYEKEE in the germline V gene (reference sequence). The CDR3 extends over 12 amino acids. Here the CDR3 DNA reads TGTGCCAGCAGCTTACGTCTATATGGCTACACCTTC. This codes for CASSLRLYGYTF.

The J gene is TRBJ2-5, the V gene TRBV5-6, with a tentative D call TRBD1 (6 bases). Per the germline V gene, CDR1 is SGHDT and CDR2 is YYEEEE. V lost 6 bases to trimming and J lost 9 bases, with 12 bases between them. The CDR3 extends over 11 amino acids. The CDR3, as DNA: TGTGCCAGCACCTTAGAGGGGGCCCAGTACTTC. It encodes CASTLEGAQYF.

V is TRBV6-2 or TRBV6-3 and J is TRBJ2-7; 8 nucleotides align to TRBD1. Germline V gene data show CDR1 as MNHEY and CDR2 as SVGEGT. V dropped 6 bases and J dropped 7; count of bases not matched to a gene: 8. The CDR3 is made up of 13 amino acids. The DNA for the CDR3 is TGTGCCAGCAGACCTCAGGGGGCGCGGGAGCAGTACTTC. It encodes CASRPQGAREQYF.

In DNA form, the CDR3 reads TGTGCCAGCAGCTTTTGGGTCACCGGGGAGCTGTTTTTT. This translates into CASSFWVTGELFF. V gene TRBV7-3 combines with J gene TRBJ2-2; no clear D. CDR3 length: 13 residues. CDR1 and CDR2 from the germline V gene are SGHTA and FQGTGA. Trimming left V 3 bases short and J 4 bases short, with 6 bases between.

V and J are TRBV28 and TRBJ2-7; D remains unclear. This CDR3 region has 15 residues. Per the germline V gene, CDR1 is MDHEN and CDR2 is SYDVKM. Deletions cut 1 base from V and 0 bases from J, with 10 bases between. As DNA, the CDR3 is TGTGCCAGCAGTTTATACGACACCGCCTCCTACGAGCAGTACTTC. As protein: CASSLYDTASYEQYF.

The chain couples TRBV5-5 to TRBJ2-3; D gene unclear. Germline lookup yields CDR1 SGHKS and CDR2 YYEKEE (reference sequence). The CDR3 sequence is 13 residues long. Between the trimmed V and J ends, which lost 4 bases and 4 bases, there was a span of 10 bases. The CDR3 spells CASSTRGPDTQYF. For the CDR3, the DNA is TGTGCCAGCAGCACGAGAGGCCCAGATACGCAGTATTTT.

The gene calls are TRBV19 and TRBJ2-7; D ambiguous. V was clipped by 3 bases and J by 1 base, with 13 bases between them. Germline CDR1 reads LNHDA; CDR2 reads SQIVND (reference sequence). CDR3 length equals 15 residues. This CDR3 is CASSMDPLGSYEQYF. The CDR3, as DNA: TGTGCCAGTAGTATGGACCCGCTGGGGTCCTACGAGCAGTACTTC.

The V call is TRBV7-2, the J call TRBJ1-3; no clear D. The germline V gene encodes CDR1 SGHTA and CDR2 FQGNSA. Trimming removed 8 bases at V and 0 bases at J, with 8 bases between. The CDR3 contains 13 residues. The CDR3 region has the DNA TGTGCCAGCGGAAGAATCTCTGGAAACACCATATATTTT. This translates into CASGRISGNTIYF.

V gene TRBV3-1 (or the pseudogene TRBV3-2) combines with J gene TRBJ1-3, with 7 positions matching TRBD1. Looked up from germline, CDR1 is LGHDT and CDR2 is YNNKEL (reference sequence). V was pared by 4 bases and J by 4 bases, with 7 bases of the junction left unmatched. There are 15 residues in the CDR3. Written as DNA, the CDR3 is TGTGCCAGCAGCCCACCCGGGACAGCGGGAAACACCATATATTTT. It is translated as CASSPPGTAGNTIYF.